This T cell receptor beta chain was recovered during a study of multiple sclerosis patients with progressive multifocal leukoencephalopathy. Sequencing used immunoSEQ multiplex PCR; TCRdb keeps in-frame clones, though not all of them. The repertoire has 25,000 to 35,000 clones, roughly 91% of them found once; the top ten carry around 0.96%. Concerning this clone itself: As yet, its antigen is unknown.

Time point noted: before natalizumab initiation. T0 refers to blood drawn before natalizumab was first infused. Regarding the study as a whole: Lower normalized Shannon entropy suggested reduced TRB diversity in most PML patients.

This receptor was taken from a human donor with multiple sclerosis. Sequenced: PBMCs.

In nucleotides, the CDR3 is TGTGCCAGCAGTGTAACCGCCAGCCACTCCTACAATGAGCAGTTCTTC. Protein product: CASSVTASHSYNEQFF. The genes are TRBV2 and TRBJ2-1; D is undetermined. This CDR3 has 16 amino acids. The germline V and J ends were trimmed by 4 bases and 0 bases, with 13 bases remaining between them. CDR1 is SNHLY and CDR2 is FYNNEI in the germline V gene.